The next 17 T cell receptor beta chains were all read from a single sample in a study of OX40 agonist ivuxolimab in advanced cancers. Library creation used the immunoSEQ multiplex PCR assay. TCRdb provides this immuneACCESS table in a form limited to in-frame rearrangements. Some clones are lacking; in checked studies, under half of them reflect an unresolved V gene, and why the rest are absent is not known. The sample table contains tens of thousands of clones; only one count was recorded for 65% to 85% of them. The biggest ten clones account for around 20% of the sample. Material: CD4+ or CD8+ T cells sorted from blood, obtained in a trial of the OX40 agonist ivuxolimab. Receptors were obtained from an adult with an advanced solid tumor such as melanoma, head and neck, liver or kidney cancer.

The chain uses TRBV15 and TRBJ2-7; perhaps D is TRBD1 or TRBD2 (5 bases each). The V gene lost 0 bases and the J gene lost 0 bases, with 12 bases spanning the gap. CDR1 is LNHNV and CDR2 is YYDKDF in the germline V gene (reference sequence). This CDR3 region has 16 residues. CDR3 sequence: CATSREGWGSSYEQYF. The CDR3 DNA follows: TGTGCCACCAGCAGAGAGGGGTGGGGGAGCTCCTACGAGCAGTACTTC.

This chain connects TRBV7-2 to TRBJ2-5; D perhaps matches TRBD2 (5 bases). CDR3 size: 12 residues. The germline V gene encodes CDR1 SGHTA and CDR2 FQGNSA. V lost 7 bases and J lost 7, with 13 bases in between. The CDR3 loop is CASTQDRGTQYF. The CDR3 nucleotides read TGTGCCAGCACCCAGGACCGGGGGACCCAGTACTTC. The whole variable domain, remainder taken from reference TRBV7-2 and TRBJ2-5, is GAGVSQSPSNKVTEKGKDVELRCDPISGHTALYWYRQSLGQGLEFLIYFQGNSAPDKSGLPSDRFSAERTGGSVSTLTIQRTQQEDSAVYLCASTQDRGTQYFGPGTRLLVL.

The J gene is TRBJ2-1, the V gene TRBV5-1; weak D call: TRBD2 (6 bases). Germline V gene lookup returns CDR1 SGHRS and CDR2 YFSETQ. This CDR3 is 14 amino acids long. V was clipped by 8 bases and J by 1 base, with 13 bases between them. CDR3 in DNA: TGCGCCAGTGATACCGGGACTTCCTACAATGAGCAGTTCTTC. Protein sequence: CASDTGTSYNEQFF.

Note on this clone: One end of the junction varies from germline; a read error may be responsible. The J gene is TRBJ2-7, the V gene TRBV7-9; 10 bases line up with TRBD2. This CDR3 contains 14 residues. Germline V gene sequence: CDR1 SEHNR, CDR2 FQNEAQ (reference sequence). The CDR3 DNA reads TGTGCCAGCAGCCTAGCGGGAGCTCACTACGAGCAGTACTTC. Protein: CASSLAGAHYEQYF.

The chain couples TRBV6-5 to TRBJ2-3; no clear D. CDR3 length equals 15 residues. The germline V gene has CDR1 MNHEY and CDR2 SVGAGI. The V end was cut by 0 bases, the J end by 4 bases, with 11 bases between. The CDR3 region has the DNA TGTGCCAGCAGTTACTCTTTAGGGTCAGCAGATACGCAGTATTTT. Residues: CASSYSLGSADTQYF.

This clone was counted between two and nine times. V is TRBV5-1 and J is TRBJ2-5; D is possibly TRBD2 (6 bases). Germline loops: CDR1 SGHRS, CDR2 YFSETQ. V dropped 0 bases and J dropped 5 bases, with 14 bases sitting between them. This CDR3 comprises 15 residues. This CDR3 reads CASSLAAGAGETQYF. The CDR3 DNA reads TGCGCCAGCAGCTTGGCCGCGGGCGCGGGGGAGACCCAGTACTTC.

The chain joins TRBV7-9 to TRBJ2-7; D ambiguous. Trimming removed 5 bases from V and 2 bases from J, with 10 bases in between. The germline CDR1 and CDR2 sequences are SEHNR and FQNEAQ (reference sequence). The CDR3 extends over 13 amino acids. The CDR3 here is CASSRTETYEQYF. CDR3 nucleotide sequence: TGTGCCAGCAGCCGGACCGAGACCTACGAGCAGTACTTC.

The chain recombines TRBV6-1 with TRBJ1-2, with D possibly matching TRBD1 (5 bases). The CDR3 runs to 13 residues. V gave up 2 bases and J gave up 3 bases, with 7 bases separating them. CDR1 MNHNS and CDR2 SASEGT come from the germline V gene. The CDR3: CASSELTDYGYTF. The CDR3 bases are TGTGCCAGCAGTGAACTGACAGACTATGGCTACACCTTC.

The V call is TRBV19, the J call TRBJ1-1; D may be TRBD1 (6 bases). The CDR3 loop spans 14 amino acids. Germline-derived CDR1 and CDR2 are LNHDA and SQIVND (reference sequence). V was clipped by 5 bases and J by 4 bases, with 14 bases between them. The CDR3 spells CASSPKAGATEAFF. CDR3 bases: TGTGCCAGTAGTCCGAAGGCGGGGGCCACTGAAGCTTTCTTT.

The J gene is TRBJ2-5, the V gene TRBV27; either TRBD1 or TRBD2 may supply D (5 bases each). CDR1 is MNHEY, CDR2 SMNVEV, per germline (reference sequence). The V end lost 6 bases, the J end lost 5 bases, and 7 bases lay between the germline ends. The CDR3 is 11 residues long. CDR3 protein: CASRGPETQYF. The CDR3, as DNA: TGTGCCAGCAGGGGACCGGAGACCCAGTACTTC.

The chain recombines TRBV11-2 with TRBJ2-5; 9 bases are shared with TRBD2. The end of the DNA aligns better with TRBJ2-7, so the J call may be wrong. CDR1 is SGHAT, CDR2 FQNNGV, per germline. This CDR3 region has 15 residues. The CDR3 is CASSYGTSLTYEQYF. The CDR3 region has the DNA TGTGCCAGCAGCTACGGGACTAGCCTTACCTACGAGCAGTACTTC.

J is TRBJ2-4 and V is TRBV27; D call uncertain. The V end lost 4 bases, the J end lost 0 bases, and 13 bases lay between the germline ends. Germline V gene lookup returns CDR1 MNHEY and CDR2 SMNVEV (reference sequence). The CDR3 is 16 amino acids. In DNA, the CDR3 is TGTGCCAGCAGTTCCTTGGGGTCTCTAGCCAAAAACATTCAGTACTTC. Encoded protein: CASSSLGSLAKNIQYF.

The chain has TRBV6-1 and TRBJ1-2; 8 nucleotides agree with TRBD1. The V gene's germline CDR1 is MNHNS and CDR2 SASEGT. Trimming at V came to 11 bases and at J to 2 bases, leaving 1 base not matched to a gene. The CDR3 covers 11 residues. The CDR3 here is CAGQGNYGYTF. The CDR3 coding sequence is TGTGCCGGACAGGGAAACTATGGCTACACCTTC.

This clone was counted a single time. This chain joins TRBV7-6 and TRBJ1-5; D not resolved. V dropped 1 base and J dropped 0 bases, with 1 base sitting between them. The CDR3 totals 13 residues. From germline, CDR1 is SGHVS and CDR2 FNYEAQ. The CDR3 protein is CASSLDSNQPQHF. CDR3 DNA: TGTGCCAGCAGCTTAGATAGCAATCAGCCCCAGCATTTT.

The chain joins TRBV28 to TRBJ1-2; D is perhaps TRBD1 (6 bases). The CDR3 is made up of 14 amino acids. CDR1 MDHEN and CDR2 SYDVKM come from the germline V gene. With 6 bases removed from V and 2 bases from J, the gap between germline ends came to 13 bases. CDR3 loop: CASSLQGLNYGYTF. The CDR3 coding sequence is TGTGCCAGCAGCCTACAGGGCTTGAACTATGGCTACACCTTC.

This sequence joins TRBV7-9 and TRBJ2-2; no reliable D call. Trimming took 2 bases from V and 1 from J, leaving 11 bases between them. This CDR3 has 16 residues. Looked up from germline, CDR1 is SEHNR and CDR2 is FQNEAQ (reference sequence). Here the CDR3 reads CASSLLTLQNTGELFF. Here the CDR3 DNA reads TGTGCCAGCAGCTTACTGACACTTCAGAACACCGGGGAGCTGTTTTTT. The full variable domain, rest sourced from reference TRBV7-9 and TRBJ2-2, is DTGVSQNPRHKITKRGQNVTFRCDPISEHNRLYWYRQTLGQGPEFLTYFQNEAQLEKSRLLSDRFSAERPKGSFSTLEIQRTEQGDSAMYLCASSLLTLQNTGELFFGEGSRLTVL.

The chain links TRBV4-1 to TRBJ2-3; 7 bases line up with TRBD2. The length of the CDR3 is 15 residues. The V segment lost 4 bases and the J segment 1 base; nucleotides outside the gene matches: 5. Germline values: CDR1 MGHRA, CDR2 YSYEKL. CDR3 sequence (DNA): TGCGCCAGCAGCCCGGCGGGGGACCGCACAGATACGCAGTATTTT. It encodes CASSPAGDRTDTQYF.